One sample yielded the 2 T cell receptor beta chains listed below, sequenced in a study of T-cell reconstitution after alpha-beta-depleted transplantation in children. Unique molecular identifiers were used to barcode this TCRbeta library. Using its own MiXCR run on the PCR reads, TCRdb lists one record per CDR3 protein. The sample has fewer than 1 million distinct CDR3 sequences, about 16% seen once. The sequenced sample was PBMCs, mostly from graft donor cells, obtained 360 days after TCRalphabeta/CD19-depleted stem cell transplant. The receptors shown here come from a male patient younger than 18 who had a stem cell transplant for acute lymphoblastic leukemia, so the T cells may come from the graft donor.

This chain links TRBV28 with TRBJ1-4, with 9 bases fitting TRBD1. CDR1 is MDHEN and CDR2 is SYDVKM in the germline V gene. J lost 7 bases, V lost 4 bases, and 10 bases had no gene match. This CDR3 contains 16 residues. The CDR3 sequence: CASSSAGTGPGEKLFF. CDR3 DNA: TGTGCCAGCAGTTCCGCCGGGACAGGGCCAGGTGAAAAACTGTTTTTT.

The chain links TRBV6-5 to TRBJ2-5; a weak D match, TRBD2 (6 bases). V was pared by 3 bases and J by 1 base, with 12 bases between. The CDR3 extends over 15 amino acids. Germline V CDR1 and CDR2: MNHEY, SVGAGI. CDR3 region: CASSYGGVRQETQYF. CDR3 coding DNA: TGTGCCAGCAGTTATGGCGGGGTTCGCCAAGAGACCCAGTACTTC.